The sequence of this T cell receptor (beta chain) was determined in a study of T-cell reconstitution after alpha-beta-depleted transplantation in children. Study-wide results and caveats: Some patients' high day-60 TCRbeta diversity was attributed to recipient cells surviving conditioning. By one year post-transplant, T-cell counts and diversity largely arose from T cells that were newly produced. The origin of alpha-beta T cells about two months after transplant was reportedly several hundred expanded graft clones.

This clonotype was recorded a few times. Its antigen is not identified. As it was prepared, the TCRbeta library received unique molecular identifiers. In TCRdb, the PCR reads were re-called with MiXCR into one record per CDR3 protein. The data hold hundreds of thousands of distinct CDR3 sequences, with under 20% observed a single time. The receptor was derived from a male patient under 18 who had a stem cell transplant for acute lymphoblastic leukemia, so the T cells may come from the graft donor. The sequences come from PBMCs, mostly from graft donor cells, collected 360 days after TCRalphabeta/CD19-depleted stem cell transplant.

CDR3 coding DNA: TGTGCCAGCGTTCGAGGGCTAGCAGGAACCGGGGAGCTGTTTTTT. It codes for CASVRGLAGTGELFF. The chain combines TRBV9 with TRBJ2-2; D might be TRBD2 (5 bases). Trimming removed 7 bases from V and 5 bases from J, with 18 bases in between. The CDR3 is 15 residues long. Per germline, CDR1 SGDLS and CDR2 YYNGEE.